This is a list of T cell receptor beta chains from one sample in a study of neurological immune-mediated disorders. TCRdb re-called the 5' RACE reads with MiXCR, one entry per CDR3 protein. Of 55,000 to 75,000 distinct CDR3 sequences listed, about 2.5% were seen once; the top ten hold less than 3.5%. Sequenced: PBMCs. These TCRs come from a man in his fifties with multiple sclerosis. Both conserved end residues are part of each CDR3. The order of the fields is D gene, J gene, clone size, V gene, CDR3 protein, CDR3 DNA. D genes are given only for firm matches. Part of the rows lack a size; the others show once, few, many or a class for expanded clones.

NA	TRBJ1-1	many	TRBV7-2	CASSLSSEAFF	TGTGCCAGCAGCTTATCTAGTGAAGCTTTCTTT
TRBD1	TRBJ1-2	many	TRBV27	CASSPRRDRGFYGYTF	TGTGCCAGCAGTCCACGCCGGGACAGGGGGTTCTATGGCTACACCTTC
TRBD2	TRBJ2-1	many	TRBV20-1	CSARLAGRANEQFF	TGCAGTGCTAGGCTAGCGGGCAGGGCCAATGAGCAGTTCTTC
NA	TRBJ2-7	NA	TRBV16	CASSQAGSIEQYF	TGTGCCAGCAGCCAAGCAGGGAGTATAGAGCAGTACTTC
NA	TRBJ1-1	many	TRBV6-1	CASRGVSQNTEAFF	TGTGCCAGCAGAGGTGTCTCGCAGAACACTGAAGCTTTCTTT
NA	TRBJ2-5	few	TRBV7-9	CASSRETQYF	TGTGCCAGCAGCAGAGAGACCCAGTACTTC
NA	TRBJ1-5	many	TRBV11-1	CASRMMMVSGIRQPQHF	TGTGCCAGCAGGATGATGATGGTATCAGGGATCAGGCAGCCCCAGCATTTT
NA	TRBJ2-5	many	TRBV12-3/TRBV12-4	CASSLGAGETQYF	TGTGCCAGCAGTTTAGGGGCGGGGGAGACCCAGTACTTC
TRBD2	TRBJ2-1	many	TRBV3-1	CASSRRTSGGGYNEQFF	TGTGCCAGCAGCCGCCGGACTAGCGGGGGTGGATACAATGAGCAGTTCTTC
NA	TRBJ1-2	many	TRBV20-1	CSARDWAGAFGYGYTF	TGCAGTGCTAGAGATTGGGCAGGGGCATTCGGCTATGGCTACACCTTC
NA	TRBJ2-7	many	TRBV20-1	CSAKTGAYEQYF	TGCAGTGCTAAGACAGGAGCCTACGAGCAGTACTTC
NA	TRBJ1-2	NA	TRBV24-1	CATSDDNYGYTF	TGTGCCACCAGTGACGACAACTATGGCTACACCTTC
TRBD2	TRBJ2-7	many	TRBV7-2	CASSTSGGSSYEQYF	TGTGCCAGCAGCACTTCCGGGGGGTCCTCCTACGAGCAGTACTTC
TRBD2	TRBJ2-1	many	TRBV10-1	CASSEDSGGARFF	TGCGCCAGCAGTGAGGATAGCGGGGGGGCGAGGTTCTTC
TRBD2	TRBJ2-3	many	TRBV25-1	CASSESRGGSTDTQYF	TGTGCCAGCAGTGAATCGCGCGGGGGAAGCACAGATACGCAGTATTTT
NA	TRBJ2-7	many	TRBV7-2	CASSLTDAYEQYF	TGTGCCAGCAGCTTGACTGATGCCTACGAGCAGTACTTC
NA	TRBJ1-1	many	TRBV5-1	CASSLDRLGDTEAFF	TGCGCCAGCAGCTTGGATCGGCTCGGGGACACTGAAGCTTTCTTT
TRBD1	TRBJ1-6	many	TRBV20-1	CSATNRQGDNSPLHF	TGCAGTGCTACCAACCGACAGGGGGATAATTCACCCCTCCACTTT
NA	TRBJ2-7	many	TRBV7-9	CASSLALGPDEQYF	TGTGCCAGCAGCTTAGCGCTGGGTCCGGACGAGCAGTACTTC
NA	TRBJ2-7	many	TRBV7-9	CASSPPAAYEQYF	TGTGCCAGCAGCCCCCCGGCCGCCTACGAGCAGTACTTC
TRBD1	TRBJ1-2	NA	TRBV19	CASSEDRLVGYTF	TGTGCCAGTAGTGAGGACAGGCTGGTTGGCTACACCTTC
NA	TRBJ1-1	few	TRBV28	CASNRLGNTEAFF	TGTGCCAGCAATAGACTGGGGAACACTGAAGCTTTCTTT
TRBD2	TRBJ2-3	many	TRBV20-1	CSVLAVPLDTQYF	TGCAGTGTCCTAGCGGTACCTCTAGATACGCAGTATTTT